This T cell receptor (beta chain) was documented in a study of beta chain features in type 1 diabetes. This CDR3 is built from 13 residues. Trimming pared 1 base from V and 8 bases from J, leaving 9 bases between. In germline, CDR1 is LGHNA, CDR2 YSLEER. Isolated RNA was reverse transcribed in full, so expressed TCRB transcripts were sequenced. Libraries were prepared by immunoSEQ multiplex PCR; TCRdb keeps only in-frame clonotypes and omits some of them. Here the sample spans around 430,000 clones, about 29% being singletons. The V call is TRBV4-3, the J call TRBJ2-1, with a tentative D call TRBD2 (5 bases). Sequencing used naive CD4+ T cells from blood. This receptor was obtained from a young man in good health. CDR3 bases: TGCGCCAGCAGCCAAGGGGCCGGGGATGAGCAGTTCTTC. Protein product: CASSQGAGDEQFF.